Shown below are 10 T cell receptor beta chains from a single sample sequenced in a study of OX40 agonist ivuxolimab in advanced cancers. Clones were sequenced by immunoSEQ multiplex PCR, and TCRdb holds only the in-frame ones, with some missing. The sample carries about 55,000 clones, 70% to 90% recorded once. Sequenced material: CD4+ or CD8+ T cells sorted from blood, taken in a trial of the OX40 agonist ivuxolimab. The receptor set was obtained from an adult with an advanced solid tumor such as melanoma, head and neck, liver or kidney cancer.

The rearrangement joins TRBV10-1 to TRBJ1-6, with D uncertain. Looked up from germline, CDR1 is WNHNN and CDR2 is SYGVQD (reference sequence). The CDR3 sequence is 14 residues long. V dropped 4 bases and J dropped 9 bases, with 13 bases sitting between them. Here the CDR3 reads CASSGSGIGSPLHF. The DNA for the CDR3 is TGCGCCAGCAGTGGATCTGGGATCGGTTCACCCCTCCACTTT.

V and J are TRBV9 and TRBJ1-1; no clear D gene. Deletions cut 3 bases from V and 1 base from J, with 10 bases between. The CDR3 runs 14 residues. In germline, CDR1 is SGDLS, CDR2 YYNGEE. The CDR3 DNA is TGTGCCAGCAGCGATGAAGGATCGAACACTGAAGCTTTCTTT. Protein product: CASSDEGSNTEAFF.

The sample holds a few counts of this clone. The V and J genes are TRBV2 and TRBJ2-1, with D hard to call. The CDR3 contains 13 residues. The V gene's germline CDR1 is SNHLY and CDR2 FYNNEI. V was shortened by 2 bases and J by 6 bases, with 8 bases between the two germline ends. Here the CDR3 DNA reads TGTGCCAGCAGTGAATTCAGGCGCAATGAGCAGTTCTTC. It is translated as CASSEFRRNEQFF.

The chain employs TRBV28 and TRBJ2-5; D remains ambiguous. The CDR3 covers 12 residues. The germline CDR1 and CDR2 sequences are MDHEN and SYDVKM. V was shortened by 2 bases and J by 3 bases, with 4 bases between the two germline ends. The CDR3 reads CASSLTEETQYF. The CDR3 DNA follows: TGTGCCAGCAGTTTAACAGAAGAGACCCAGTACTTC.

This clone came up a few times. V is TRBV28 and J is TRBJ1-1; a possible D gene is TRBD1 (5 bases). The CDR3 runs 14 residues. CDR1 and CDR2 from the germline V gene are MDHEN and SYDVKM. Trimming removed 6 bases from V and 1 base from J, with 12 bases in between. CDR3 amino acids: CASRWGTENTEAFF. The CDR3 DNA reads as TGTGCCAGCAGGTGGGGGACGGAGAACACTGAAGCTTTCTTT.

CDR3 nucleotide sequence: TGTGCCAGCAGCGTGGACAGAGAAGCTGAAGCTTTCTTT. It translates to CASSVDREAEAFF. V and J are TRBV5-4 and TRBJ1-1, with D tentatively TRBD1 (6 bases). The germline gives CDR1 SGHNT, CDR2 YYREEE (reference sequence). The CDR3 length is 13 residues. Trimming took 4 bases from V and 6 from J, leaving 13 bases between them.

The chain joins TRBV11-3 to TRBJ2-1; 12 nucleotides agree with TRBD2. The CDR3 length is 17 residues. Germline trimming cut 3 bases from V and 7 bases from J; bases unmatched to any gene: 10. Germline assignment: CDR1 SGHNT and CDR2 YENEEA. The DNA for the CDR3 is TGTGCCAGCAGCTTGGGTTCCCTAGCGGGAGGGGGGAATGAGCAGTTCTTC. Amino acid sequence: CASSLGSLAGGGNEQFF. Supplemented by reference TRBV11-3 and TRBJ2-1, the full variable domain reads EAGVVQSPRYKIIEKKQPVAFWCNPISGHNTLYWYLQNLGQGPELLIRYENEEAVDDSQLPKDRFSAERLKGVDSTLKIQPAELGDSAVYLCASSLGSLAGGGNEQFFGPGTRLTVL.

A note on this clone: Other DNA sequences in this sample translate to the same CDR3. For the CDR3, the DNA is TGCGCCAGCAGCTTCCAAGAGACCCAGTACTTC. Translating gives CASSFQETQYF. The rearrangement joins TRBV5-1 to TRBJ2-5, with D hard to call. Germline CDR1 is SGHRS and CDR2 is YFSETQ. The CDR3 has 11 residues. Between the trimmed V and J ends, which lost 2 bases and 1 base, there was a span of 0 bases.

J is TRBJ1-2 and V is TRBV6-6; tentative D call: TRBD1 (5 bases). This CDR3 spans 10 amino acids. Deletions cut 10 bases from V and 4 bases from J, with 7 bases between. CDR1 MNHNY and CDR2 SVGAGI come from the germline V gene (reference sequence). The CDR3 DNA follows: TGTGCCACAGGGATCTATGGCTACACCTTC. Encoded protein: CATGIYGYTF.

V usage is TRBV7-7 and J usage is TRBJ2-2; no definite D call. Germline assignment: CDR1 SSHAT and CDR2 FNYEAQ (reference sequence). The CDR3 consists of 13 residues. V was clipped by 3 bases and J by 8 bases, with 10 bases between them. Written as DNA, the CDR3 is TGTGCCAGCAGCTTGATCGGCGGTGGGGAGCTGTTTTTT. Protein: CASSLIGGGELFF. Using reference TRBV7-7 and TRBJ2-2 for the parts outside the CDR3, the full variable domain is GAGVSQSPRYKVTKRGQDVTLRCDPISSHATLYWYQQALGQGPEFLTYFNYEAQPDKSGLPSDRFSAERPEGSISTLTIQRTEQRDSAMYRCASSLIGGGELFFGEGSRLTVL.